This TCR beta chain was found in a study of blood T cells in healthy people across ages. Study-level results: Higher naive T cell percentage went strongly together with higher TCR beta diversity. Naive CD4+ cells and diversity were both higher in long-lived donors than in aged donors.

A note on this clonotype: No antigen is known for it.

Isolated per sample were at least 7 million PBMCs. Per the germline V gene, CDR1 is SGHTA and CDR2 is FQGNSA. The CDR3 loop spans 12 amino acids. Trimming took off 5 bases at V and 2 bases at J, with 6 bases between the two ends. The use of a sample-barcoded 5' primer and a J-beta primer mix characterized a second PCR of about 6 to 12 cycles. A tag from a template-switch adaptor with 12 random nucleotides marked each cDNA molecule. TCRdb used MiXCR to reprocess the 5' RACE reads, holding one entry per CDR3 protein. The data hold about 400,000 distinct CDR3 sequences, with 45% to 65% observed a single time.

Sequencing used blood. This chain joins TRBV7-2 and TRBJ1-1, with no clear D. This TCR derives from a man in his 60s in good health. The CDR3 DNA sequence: TGTGCCAGCAGCAAAGACAACACTGAAGCTTTCTTT. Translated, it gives CASSKDNTEAFF.